This T cell receptor beta chain comes out of a study of T cell responses to AZD1222 COVID-19 vaccine. Produced via immunoSEQ multiplex PCR; TCRdb's table is partial and in-frame only. The data show about 150,000 clones, with about 90% seen just once and about 9.8% held by the top ten. As regards this clone: No antigen is known for it.

CDR3 size: 11 residues. The V and J ends lost 8 bases and 5 bases respectively, with 10 bases between them. Germline V lookup: CDR1 WNHNN, CDR2 SYGVQD (reference sequence). Study outcomes and limitations: Only 5 to 7 AZD1222 recipients tested seropositive at baseline.

The material was peripheral blood, obtained 28 days after the second AZD1222 dose. The TCR was taken from an adult who received the AZD1222 COVID-19 vaccine. This chain connects TRBV10-1 to TRBJ2-7; weak D call: TRBD1 (6 bases). CDR3 region: CASGKGDEQYF. CDR3 DNA: TGCGCCAGCGGAAAGGGGGACGAGCAGTACTTC.